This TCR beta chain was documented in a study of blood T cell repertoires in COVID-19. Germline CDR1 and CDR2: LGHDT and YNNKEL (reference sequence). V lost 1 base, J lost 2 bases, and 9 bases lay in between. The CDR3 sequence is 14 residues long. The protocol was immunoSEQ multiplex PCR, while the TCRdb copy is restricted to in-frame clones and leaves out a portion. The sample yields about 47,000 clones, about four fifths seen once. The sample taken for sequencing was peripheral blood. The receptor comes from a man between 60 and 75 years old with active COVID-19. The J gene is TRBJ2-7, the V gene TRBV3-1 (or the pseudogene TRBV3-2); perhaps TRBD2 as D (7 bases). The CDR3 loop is CASSQGEGAYEQYF. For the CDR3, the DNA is TGTGCCAGCAGCCAAGGGGAGGGGGCCTACGAGCAGTACTTC.